A single T cell receptor (beta chain) is shown here with its context. The sample originates from a study of blood T cell repertoires in COVID-19. Turning to the study itself: Acute and convalescent COVID-19 samples came from the United States, Italy and Spain. The cDNA or gDNA used as material had been derived from T cells, B-cell-depleted T cells, or PBMCs.

The CDR3 contains 15 residues. Per the germline V gene, CDR1 is LNHDA and CDR2 is SQIVND (reference sequence). V was shortened by 6 bases and J by 1 base, with 13 bases between the two germline ends. In the source study's methods: Amplification of reference gene primers provided the estimated nucleated cell counts. Only in-frame clones appear in the TCRdb table, and some are missing; sequencing was by immunoSEQ multiplex PCR. Clone size and V and J calls were adopted from that table, with D and trimming inferred from the DNA. The sample lists approximately 120,000 clones, around 83% occurring once. The TCR sequence derives from a man aged 80 or over with active or convalescent COVID-19. Sequenced: peripheral blood. The rearrangement joins TRBV19 to TRBJ1-5; no reliable D call. Written as DNA, the CDR3 is TGTGCCAGTAGCTCCATGTCCCTAAGCAATCAGCCCCAGCATTTT. Translated: CASSSMSLSNQPQHF. The complete variable domain, with remaining parts taken from reference TRBV19 and TRBJ1-5, reads DGGITQSPKYLFRKEGQNVTLSCEQNLNHDAMYWYRQDPGQGLRLIYYSQIVNDFQKGDIAEGYSVSREKKESFPLTVTSAQKNPTAFYLCASSSMSLSNQPQHFGDGTRLSIL.